The clone carrying this TCR beta chain appeared once. This sample is drawn from a study of PD-1 blockade in classical Hodgkin lymphoma. Study details: Nivolumab 3 mg/kg was given intravenously every 2 weeks.

The patients all showed relapse after autologous stem cell transplantation, while their brentuximab vedotin exposure varied. Reported best responses ranged across complete response, partial response or progressive disease. The CDR3 has 14 residues. V gave up 7 bases and J gave up 6 bases, with 16 bases separating them. Germline loops: CDR1 ENHRY, CDR2 SYGVKD. Assay used: immunoSEQ multiplex PCR; TCRdb lists only in-frame clones, some missing. The table has 75,000 to 100,000 clones, about four fifths seen once. This receptor was identified in a human donor with classical Hodgkin lymphoma. V usage is TRBV10-3 and J usage is TRBJ2-1; the D gene is possibly TRBD1 (5 bases). Sequencing was performed on peripheral blood mononuclear cells (PBMCs), taken before the second cycle of nivolumab. Here the CDR3 reads CAIKWGERGNEQFF. For the CDR3, the DNA is TGTGCCATCAAATGGGGCGAAAGGGGCAATGAGCAGTTCTTC.